A selection of T cell receptor beta chains follows, all from one sample in a study of T cell responses to AZD1222 COVID-19 vaccine. Method: immunoSEQ multiplex PCR; TCRdb's copy keeps in-frame clones and lacks some. Found here are 120,000 to 150,000 clones, over 75% of them singletons; the top ten hold 5% to 6.5%. Sequencing was performed on peripheral blood, taken 28 days after the second dose of the MenACWY control vaccine. These receptors all stem from an adult who received the MenACWY meningococcal vaccine as a control. Each CDR3 is given with its conserved first and last residue. Each record gives: V gene, J gene, D gene, clone size, CDR3 protein, CDR3 DNA. A D gene is named only where the DNA matches it firmly. Expanded clones get a size class; other rows say once, few or many, or leave the size out.

v_call: TRBV7-9
j_call: TRBJ2-4
d_call: -
clone_size: -
cdr3_aa: CASSPVDRNIQYF
cdr3_nt: TGTGCCAGCAGCCCCGTTGACAGAAACATTCAGTACTTC

v_call: TRBV3-1/TRBV3-2
j_call: TRBJ2-3
d_call: -
clone_size: -
cdr3_aa: CASSTGGGQYF
cdr3_nt: TGTGCCAGCAGCACCGGAGGGGGGCAGTATTTT

v_call: TRBV7-3
j_call: TRBJ2-1
d_call: -
clone_size: -
cdr3_aa: CASSLTRTDEQFF
cdr3_nt: TGTGCCAGCAGCTTAACTAGGACCGATGAGCAGTTCTTC

v_call: TRBV10-3
j_call: TRBJ2-1
d_call: -
clone_size: -
cdr3_aa: CAISESPRASSYNEQFF
cdr3_nt: TGTGCCATCAGTGAGTCCCCGCGGGCAAGCTCCTACAATGAGCAGTTCTTC

v_call: TRBV7-9
j_call: TRBJ1-6
d_call: -
clone_size: once
cdr3_aa: CASSRLSDDFPLHF
cdr3_nt: TGTGCCAGCAGCCGCCTATCGGACGACTTCCCCCTCCACTTT

v_call: TRBV2
j_call: TRBJ1-5
d_call: -
clone_size: -
cdr3_aa: CASSVLSRQPQHF
cdr3_nt: TGTGCCAGCAGTGTATTATCGAGGCAGCCCCAGCATTTT

v_call: TRBV19
j_call: TRBJ1-3
d_call: -
clone_size: -
cdr3_aa: CASSIVGGSGNTIYF
cdr3_nt: TGTGCCAGTAGTATAGTGGGGGGATCTGGAAACACCATATATTTT

v_call: TRBV24-1
j_call: TRBJ1-3
d_call: -
clone_size: -
cdr3_aa: CATSDSLRNTIYF
cdr3_nt: TGTGCCACCAGTGACTCCCTACGAAACACCATATATTTT

v_call: TRBV7-3
j_call: TRBJ2-5
d_call: -
clone_size: -
cdr3_aa: CASSSTPGSRETQYF
cdr3_nt: TGTGCCAGCAGCTCCACTCCCGGGAGCCGGGAGACCCAGTACTTC

v_call: TRBV7-2
j_call: TRBJ2-3
d_call: -
clone_size: -
cdr3_aa: CASSSGPNTDTQYF
cdr3_nt: TGTGCCAGCAGTTCCGGCCCCAACACAGATACGCAGTATTTT

v_call: TRBV18
j_call: TRBJ1-5
d_call: -
clone_size: -
cdr3_aa: CASSPNQGYNQPQHF
cdr3_nt: TGTGCCAGCTCACCAAATCAAGGGTACAATCAGCCCCAGCATTTT

v_call: TRBV19
j_call: TRBJ1-2
d_call: -
clone_size: -
cdr3_aa: CASSPQGTGNYGYTF
cdr3_nt: TGTGCCAGTAGTCCTCAGGGGACGGGGAACTATGGCTACACCTTC

v_call: TRBV12-3/TRBV12-4
j_call: TRBJ1-4
d_call: -
clone_size: -
cdr3_aa: CASTGDNEKLFF
cdr3_nt: TGTGCCAGCACGGGCGATAATGAAAAACTGTTTTTT

v_call: TRBV24-1
j_call: TRBJ2-7
d_call: -
clone_size: -
cdr3_aa: CATIFGQVPSYEQYF
cdr3_nt: TGTGCCACCATCTTCGGGCAGGTACCCTCCTACGAGCAGTACTTC

v_call: TRBV6-1
j_call: TRBJ1-1
d_call: -
clone_size: once
cdr3_aa: CASSEAGGNTEAFF
cdr3_nt: TGTGCCAGCAGTGAAGCAGGCGGTAACACTGAAGCTTTCTTT